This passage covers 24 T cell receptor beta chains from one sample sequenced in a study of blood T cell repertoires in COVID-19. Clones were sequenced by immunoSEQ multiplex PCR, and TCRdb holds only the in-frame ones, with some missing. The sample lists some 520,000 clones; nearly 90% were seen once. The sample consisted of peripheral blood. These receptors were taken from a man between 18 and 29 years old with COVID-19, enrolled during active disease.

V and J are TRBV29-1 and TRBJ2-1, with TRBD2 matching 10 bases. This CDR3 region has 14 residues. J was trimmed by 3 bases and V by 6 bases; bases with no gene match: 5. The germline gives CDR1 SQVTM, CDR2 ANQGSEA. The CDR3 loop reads CSVIGLAVYNEQFF. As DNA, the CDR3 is TGCAGCGTCATTGGACTAGCGGTCTACAATGAGCAGTTCTTC.

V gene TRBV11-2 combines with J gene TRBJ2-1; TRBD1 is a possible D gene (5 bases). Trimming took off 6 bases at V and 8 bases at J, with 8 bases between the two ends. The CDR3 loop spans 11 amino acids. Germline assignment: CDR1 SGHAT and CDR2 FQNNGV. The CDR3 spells CASRRGYEQFF. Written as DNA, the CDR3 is TGTGCCAGCAGAAGGGGTTATGAGCAGTTCTTC.

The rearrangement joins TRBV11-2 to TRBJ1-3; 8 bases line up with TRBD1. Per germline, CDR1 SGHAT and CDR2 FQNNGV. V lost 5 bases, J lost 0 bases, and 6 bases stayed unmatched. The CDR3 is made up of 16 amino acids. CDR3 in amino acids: CASSPGQGHSGNTIYF. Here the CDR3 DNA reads TGTGCCAGCAGCCCCGGACAGGGTCACTCTGGAAACACCATATATTTT.

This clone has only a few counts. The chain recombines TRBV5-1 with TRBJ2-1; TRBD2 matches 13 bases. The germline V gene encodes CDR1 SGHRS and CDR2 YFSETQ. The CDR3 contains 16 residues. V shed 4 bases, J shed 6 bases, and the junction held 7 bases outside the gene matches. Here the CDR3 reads CASSPPTSGGVNEQFF. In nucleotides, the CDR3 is TGCGCCAGCAGCCCACCTACTAGCGGGGGGGTCAATGAGCAGTTCTTC.

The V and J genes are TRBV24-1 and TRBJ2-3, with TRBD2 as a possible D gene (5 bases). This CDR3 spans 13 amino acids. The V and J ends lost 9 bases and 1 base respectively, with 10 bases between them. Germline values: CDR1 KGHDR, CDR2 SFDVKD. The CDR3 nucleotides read TGTGCCACCGGAGCGGAGGGCACAGATACGCAGTATTTT. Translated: CATGAEGTDTQYF.

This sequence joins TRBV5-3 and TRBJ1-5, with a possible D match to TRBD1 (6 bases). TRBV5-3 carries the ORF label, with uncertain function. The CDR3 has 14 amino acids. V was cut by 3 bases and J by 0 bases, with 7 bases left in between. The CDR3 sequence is CARSWDNSNQPQHF. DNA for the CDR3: TGTGCCAGAAGCTGGGACAATAGCAATCAGCCCCAGCATTTT.

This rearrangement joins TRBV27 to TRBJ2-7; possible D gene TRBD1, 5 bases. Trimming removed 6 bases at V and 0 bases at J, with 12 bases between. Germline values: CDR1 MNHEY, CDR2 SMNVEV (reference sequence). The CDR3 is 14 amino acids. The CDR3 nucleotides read TGTGCCAGCAGCCTCAGGGAAAACTCCTACGAGCAGTACTTC. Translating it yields CASSLRENSYEQYF.

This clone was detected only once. The CDR3 DNA reads as TGTGCCAGCAGCCTTGTCCCGGGACAGGGACCGAGCTCCTACGAGCAGTACTTC. Its protein is CASSLVPGQGPSSYEQYF. The chain has TRBV5-5 and TRBJ2-7; 9 bases align to TRBD1. CDR3 length: 18 residues. CDR1 SGHKS and CDR2 YYEKEE come from the germline V gene (reference sequence). Trimming cost V 4 bases and J 0 bases; bases outside gene matches: 14.

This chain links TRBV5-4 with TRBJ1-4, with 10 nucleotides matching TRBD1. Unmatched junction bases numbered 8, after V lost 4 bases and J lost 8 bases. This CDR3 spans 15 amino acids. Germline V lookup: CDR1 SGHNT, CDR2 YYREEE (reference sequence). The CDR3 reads CASSHGQGENEKLFF. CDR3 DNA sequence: TGTGCCAGCAGCCATGGACAGGGGGAGAACGAAAAACTGTTTTTT.

The CDR3 bases are TGTGCCAGCAGTGAGGGTACTCCGGCGGCCTACGAGCAGTACTTC. Protein sequence: CASSEGTPAAYEQYF. The chain couples TRBV2 to TRBJ2-7; D unresolved. The CDR3 is 15 amino acids. CDR1 is SNHLY, CDR2 FYNNEI, per germline. V was cut by 3 bases and J by 2 bases, with 14 bases left in between.

CDR3 nucleotide sequence: TGTGCCAGCACCCCTTTAGCGGGGGCCTACAATGAGCAGTTCTTC. Protein product: CASTPLAGAYNEQFF. The rearrangement links TRBV11-2 to TRBJ2-1; 9 nucleotides align to TRBD2. Germline assignment: CDR1 SGHAT and CDR2 FQNNGV. The CDR3 is 15 residues long. Trimming cost V 7 bases and J 2 bases; bases outside gene matches: 6.

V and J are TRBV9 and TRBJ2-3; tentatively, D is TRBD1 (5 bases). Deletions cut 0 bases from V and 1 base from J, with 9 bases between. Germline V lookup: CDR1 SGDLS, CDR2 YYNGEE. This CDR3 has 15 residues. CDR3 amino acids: CASSVVAQGTDTQYF. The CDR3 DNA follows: TGTGCCAGCAGCGTAGTTGCACAGGGCACAGATACGCAGTATTTT.

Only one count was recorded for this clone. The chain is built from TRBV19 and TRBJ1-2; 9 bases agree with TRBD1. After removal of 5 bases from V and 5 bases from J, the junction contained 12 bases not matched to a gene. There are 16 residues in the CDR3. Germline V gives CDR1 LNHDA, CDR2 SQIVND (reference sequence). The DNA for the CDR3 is TGTGCCAGTAGTCTGGGGGACAGGGCCGGGGTTTATGGCTACACCTTC. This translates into CASSLGDRAGVYGYTF.

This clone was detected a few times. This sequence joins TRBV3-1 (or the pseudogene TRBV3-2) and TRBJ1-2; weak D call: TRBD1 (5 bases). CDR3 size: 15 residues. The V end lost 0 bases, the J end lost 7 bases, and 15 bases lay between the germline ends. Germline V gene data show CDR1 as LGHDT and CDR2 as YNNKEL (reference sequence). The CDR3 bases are TGTGCCAGCAGCCAAGAACTCCAGGGCTCTTCTGGCTACACCTTC. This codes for CASSQELQGSSGYTF.

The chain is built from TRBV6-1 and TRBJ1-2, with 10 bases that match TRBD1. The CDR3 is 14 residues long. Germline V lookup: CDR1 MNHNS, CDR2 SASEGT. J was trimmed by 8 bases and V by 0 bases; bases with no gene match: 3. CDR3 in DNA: TGTGCCAGCAGTGAAGCGGGGACAGGGGAAGGCTACACCTTC. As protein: CASSEAGTGEGYTF.

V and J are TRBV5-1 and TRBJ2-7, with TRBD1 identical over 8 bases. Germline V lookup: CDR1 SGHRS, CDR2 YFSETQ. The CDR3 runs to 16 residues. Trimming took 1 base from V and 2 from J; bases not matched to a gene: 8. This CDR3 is CASSLLGDRNTYEQYF. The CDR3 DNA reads TGCGCCAGCAGCTTGCTTGGGGACAGGAACACCTACGAGCAGTACTTC. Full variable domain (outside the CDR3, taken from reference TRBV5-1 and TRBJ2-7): KAGVTQTPRYLIKTRGQQVTLSCSPISGHRSVSWYQQTPGQGLQFLFEYFSETQRNKGNFPGRFSGRQFSNSRSEMNVSTLELGDSALYLCASSLLGDRNTYEQYFGPGTRLTVT.

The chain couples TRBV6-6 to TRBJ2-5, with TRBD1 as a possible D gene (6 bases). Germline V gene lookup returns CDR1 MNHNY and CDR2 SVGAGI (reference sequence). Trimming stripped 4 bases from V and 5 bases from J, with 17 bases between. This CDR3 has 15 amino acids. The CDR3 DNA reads TGTGCCAGCAGTTCCCCCGGTGACAGGCGGGAGACCCAGTACTTC. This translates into CASSSPGDRRETQYF.

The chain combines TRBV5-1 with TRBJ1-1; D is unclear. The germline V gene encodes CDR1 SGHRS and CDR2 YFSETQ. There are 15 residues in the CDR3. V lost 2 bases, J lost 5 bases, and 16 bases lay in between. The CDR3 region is CASSFREVDETEAFF. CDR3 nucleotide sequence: TGCGCCAGCAGCTTTAGGGAGGTGGATGAAACTGAAGCTTTCTTT. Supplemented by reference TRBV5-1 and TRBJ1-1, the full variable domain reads KAGVTQTPRYLIKTRGQQVTLSCSPISGHRSVSWYQQTPGQGLQFLFEYFSETQRNKGNFPGRFSGRQFSNSRSEMNVSTLELGDSALYLCASSFREVDETEAFFGQGTRLTVV.

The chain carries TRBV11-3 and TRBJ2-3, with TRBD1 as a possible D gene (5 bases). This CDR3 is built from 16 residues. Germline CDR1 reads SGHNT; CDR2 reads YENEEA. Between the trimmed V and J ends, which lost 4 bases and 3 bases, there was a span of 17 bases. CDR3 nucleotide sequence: TGTGCCAGCAGCTCGAAGGGGTCAGGGAAGACAGATACGCAGTATTTT. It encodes CASSSKGSGKTDTQYF.

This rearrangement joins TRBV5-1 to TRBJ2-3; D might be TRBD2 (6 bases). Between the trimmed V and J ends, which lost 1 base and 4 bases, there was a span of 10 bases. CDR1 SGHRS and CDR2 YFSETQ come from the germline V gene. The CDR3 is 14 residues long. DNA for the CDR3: TGCGCCAGCAGCTTGACCAGCGGGTCAGATACGCAGTATTTT. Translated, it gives CASSLTSGSDTQYF.

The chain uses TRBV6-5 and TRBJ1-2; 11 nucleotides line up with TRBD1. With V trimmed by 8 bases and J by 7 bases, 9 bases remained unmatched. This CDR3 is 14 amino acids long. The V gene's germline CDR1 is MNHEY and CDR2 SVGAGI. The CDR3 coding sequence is TGTGCCAGCTTCGGGACAGGGGGAACTATTGGCTACACCTTC. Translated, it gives CASFGTGGTIGYTF.

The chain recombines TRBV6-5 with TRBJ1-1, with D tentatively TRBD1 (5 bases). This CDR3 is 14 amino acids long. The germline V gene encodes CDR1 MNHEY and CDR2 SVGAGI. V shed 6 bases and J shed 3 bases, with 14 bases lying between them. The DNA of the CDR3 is TGTGCCAGCAGCAGGGTGGGTGGTGACACTGAAGCTTTCTTT. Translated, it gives CASSRVGGDTEAFF.

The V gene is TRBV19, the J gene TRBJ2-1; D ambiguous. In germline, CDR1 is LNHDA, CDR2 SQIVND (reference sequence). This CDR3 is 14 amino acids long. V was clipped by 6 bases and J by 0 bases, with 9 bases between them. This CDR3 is CASRKSSSYNEQFF. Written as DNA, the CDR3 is TGTGCCAGTAGAAAATCCAGCTCCTACAATGAGCAGTTCTTC.

DNA for the CDR3: TGTGCCAGCAGCGTGACAACAGGGTTAATGGGTAATGAAAAACTGTTTTTT. It specifies CASSVTTGLMGNEKLFF. This chain connects TRBV9 to TRBJ1-4, with D perhaps TRBD1 (6 bases). This CDR3 contains 17 residues. Germline loops: CDR1 SGDLS, CDR2 YYNGEE. The germline V and J ends were trimmed by 2 bases and 4 bases, with 18 bases remaining between them.